Below are 18 T cell receptor beta chains sequenced from a single sample in a study of lymphopenia after photon versus proton radiotherapy. The table came from immunoSEQ multiplex PCR; TCRdb's copy has only in-frame clones and leaves some out. The table lists around 63,000 clones, 86% of them singletons. The source was peripheral blood, collected from a patient treated with photon-based radiotherapy. These receptors were obtained from a man in his forties with gastric cancer.

The chain employs TRBV5-4 and TRBJ2-5; TRBD2 agrees at 9 bases. CDR1 and CDR2 from the germline V gene are SGHNT and YYREEE (reference sequence). The CDR3 has 17 amino acids. Trimming at V came to 4 bases and at J to 5 bases, leaving 15 bases not matched to a gene. The CDR3, as DNA: TGTGCCAGCAGCAAAAGAGGGGCGGGGGGGAGCATGGAGACCCAGTACTTC. It encodes CASSKRGAGGSMETQYF.

The rearrangement links TRBV19 to TRBJ2-1; 13 nucleotides line up with TRBD2. Germline trimming cut 5 bases from V and 5 bases from J; bases unmatched to any gene: 6. The CDR3 loop spans 16 amino acids. Germline V lookup: CDR1 LNHDA, CDR2 SQIVND (reference sequence). The CDR3 nucleotides read TGTGCCAGTAGTCCCCGGACTAGCGGGGGAAACAATGAGCAGTTCTTC. It codes for CASSPRTSGGNNEQFF. The complete variable domain, with remaining parts taken from reference TRBV19 and TRBJ2-1, reads DGGITQSPKYLFRKEGQNVTLSCEQNLNHDAMYWYRQDPGQGLRLIYYSQIVNDFQKGDIAEGYSVSREKKESFPLTVTSAQKNPTAFYLCASSPRTSGGNNEQFFGPGTRLTVL.

This clone was observed a few times. The J gene is TRBJ1-2, the V gene TRBV7-9; weak D call: TRBD1 (6 bases). CDR3 length: 15 residues. Trimming took off 1 base at V and 2 bases at J, with 11 bases between the two ends. The germline CDR1 and CDR2 sequences are SEHNR and FQNEAQ (reference sequence). The CDR3 nucleotides read TGTGCCAGCAGCTTAGGACATGGGACAAACTATGGCTACACCTTC. This encodes CASSLGHGTNYGYTF.

This clone was found a few times. The chain carries TRBV9 and TRBJ2-2; TRBD1 is a possible D gene (6 bases). The CDR3 consists of 15 residues. Trimming removed 5 bases at V and 1 base at J, with 12 bases between. From germline, CDR1 is SGDLS and CDR2 YYNGEE. The DNA for the CDR3 is TGTGCCAGCAGACGACAGGCTGGGAACACCGGGGAGCTGTTTTTT. Amino acid sequence: CASRRQAGNTGELFF.

The CDR3 loop reads CASSEGGDQETQYF. CDR3 bases: TGTGCCAGCAGTGAAGGCGGGGACCAAGAGACCCAGTACTTC. The chain combines TRBV25-1 with TRBJ2-5; D perhaps matches TRBD2 (6 bases). The germline V gene has CDR1 MGHDK and CDR2 SYGVNS. V was clipped by 2 bases and J by 0 bases, with 7 bases between them. The CDR3 length is 14 residues.

The chain has TRBV19 and TRBJ1-1; D remains unclear. Trimming shortened V by 6 bases and J by 4 bases, and 12 bases separated the two germline ends. The CDR3 is made up of 13 amino acids. The germline V gene has CDR1 LNHDA and CDR2 SQIVND (reference sequence). Here the CDR3 DNA reads TGTGCCAGTAGCAGTTTCGTTAGCACTGAAGCTTTCTTT. Protein sequence: CASSSFVSTEAFF. Complete variable domain (other parts from reference TRBV19 and TRBJ1-1): DGGITQSPKYLFRKEGQNVTLSCEQNLNHDAMYWYRQDPGQGLRLIYYSQIVNDFQKGDIAEGYSVSREKKESFPLTVTSAQKNPTAFYLCASSSFVSTEAFFGQGTRLTVV.

The CDR3 region has the DNA TGCGCCAGCAGCTCGGGAATTACTAACTATGGCTACACCTTC. It yields the protein CASSSGITNYGYTF. This rearrangement joins TRBV5-1 to TRBJ1-2; D not resolved. With 3 bases removed from V and 0 bases from J, the gap between germline ends came to 9 bases. The CDR3 loop spans 14 amino acids. Germline V gene data show CDR1 as SGHRS and CDR2 as YFSETQ.

The chain is built from TRBV19 and TRBJ2-2; 9 bases are a match to TRBD1. Trimming cost V 6 bases and J 3 bases; bases outside gene matches: 5. Germline assignment: CDR1 LNHDA and CDR2 SQIVND (reference sequence). The CDR3 spans 15 residues. The CDR3 is CASRRTGGYTGELFF. CDR3 sequence (DNA): TGTGCCAGTAGGAGAACAGGGGGCTACACCGGGGAGCTGTTTTTT.

The chain uses TRBV9 and TRBJ2-3; TRBD1 might be the D (6 bases). This CDR3 has 14 amino acids. Trimming pared 6 bases from V and 2 bases from J, leaving 13 bases between. Germline-derived CDR1 and CDR2 are SGDLS and YYNGEE. CDR3 loop: CASNRGQNTDTQYF. Written as DNA, the CDR3 is TGTGCCAGCAACCGTGGACAGAACACAGATACGCAGTATTTT.

The V call is TRBV5-1, the J call TRBJ2-7; D possibly matches TRBD1 or TRBD2 (5 bases each). Germline CDR1 is SGHRS and CDR2 is YFSETQ. The CDR3 loop spans 12 amino acids. The V end lost 0 bases, the J end lost 6 bases, and 7 bases lay between the germline ends. CDR3 sequence (DNA): TGCGCCAGCAGCTTGGCAGGGACCGAGCAGTACTTC. Translated, it gives CASSLAGTEQYF.

This chain links TRBV6-6 with TRBJ1-1; a possible D gene is TRBD1 (5 bases). V dropped 2 bases and J dropped 7 bases, with 8 bases sitting between them. Germline assignment: CDR1 MNHNY and CDR2 SVGAGI (reference sequence). CDR3 length equals 12 residues. The CDR3 protein is CASSYQGIEAFF. CDR3 nucleotides: TGTGCCAGCAGTTACCAGGGAATTGAAGCTTTCTTT.

The J gene is TRBJ2-5, the V gene TRBV4-3, with D perhaps given as TRBD1 or TRBD2 (5 bases each). This CDR3 is built from 14 residues. From germline, CDR1 is LGHNA and CDR2 YSLEER. V lost 2 bases to trimming and J lost 4 bases, with 11 bases between them. The DNA for the CDR3 is TGCGCCAGCAGCCAACGCCGGGGCCTAGAGACCCAGTACTTC. Translating gives CASSQRRGLETQYF.

This sequence joins TRBV27 and TRBJ2-7; D is undetermined. Per germline, CDR1 MNHEY and CDR2 SMNVEV (reference sequence). The CDR3 is 13 amino acids. With 6 bases removed from V and 3 bases from J, the gap between germline ends came to 12 bases. The CDR3, as DNA: TGTGCCAGCAGCCCCCGGGCCCTCTACGAGCAGTACTTC. Its protein product is CASSPRALYEQYF.

This chain uses TRBV4-1 with TRBJ1-6, with D hard to call. CDR3 size: 13 residues. The V end lost 6 bases, the J end lost 7 bases, and 10 bases lay between the germline ends. Germline CDR1 reads MGHRA; CDR2 reads YSYEKL. CDR3 sequence reads: CASSLMVNSPLHF. Here the CDR3 DNA reads TGCGCCAGCAGTCTAATGGTGAATTCACCCCTCCACTTT.

The chain uses TRBV10-3 and TRBJ1-2; D is unclear. The V gene lost 0 bases and the J gene lost 4 bases, with 0 bases spanning the gap. Germline V gives CDR1 ENHRY, CDR2 SYGVKD. The CDR3 has 11 residues. The CDR3 loop is CAISESYGYTF. DNA of the CDR3: TGTGCCATCAGTGAGTCCTATGGCTACACCTTC.

On this clone itself: Distinct nucleotide sequences in the sample also encode this CDR3. The chain uses TRBV9 and TRBJ1-1, with D perhaps TRBD1 (5 bases). Trimming shortened V by 3 bases and J by 8 bases, and 8 bases separated the two germline ends. This CDR3 spans 11 amino acids. CDR1 and CDR2 (germline): SGDLS, YYNGEE. CDR3 nucleotides: TGTGCCAGCAGCGGGGGGACCGAAGCTTTCTTT. This sequence encodes CASSGGTEAFF.

This sequence joins TRBV18 and TRBJ1-1, with D possibly matching TRBD1 (5 bases). The V and J ends lost 8 bases and 0 bases respectively, with 19 bases between them. The CDR3 is 16 amino acids. The V gene's germline CDR1 is KGHSH and CDR2 LQKENI. Written as DNA, the CDR3 is TGTGCCAGCCAAAAGGGGCTGCAGAGAATGAACACTGAAGCTTTCTTT. This sequence encodes CASQKGLQRMNTEAFF.

The CDR3, as DNA: TGCAGCGTTGAACCCAGGGCTGGAAACACCATATATTTT. Protein: CSVEPRAGNTIYF. V is TRBV29-1 and J is TRBJ1-3; D possibly corresponds to TRBD1 (5 bases). Trimming pared 2 bases from V and 2 bases from J, leaving 7 bases between. The CDR3 totals 13 residues. Germline V CDR1 and CDR2: SQVTM, ANQGSEA.